These 18 T cell receptor beta chains were sequenced from one sample in a study of blood T cell repertoires in COVID-19. Libraries were prepared by immunoSEQ multiplex PCR; TCRdb keeps only in-frame clonotypes and omits some of them. The sample lists under 350,000 clones; around nine tenths were seen once. Sequenced: peripheral blood. Every receptor here comes from a woman in her twenties or thirties with COVID-19, enrolled during active disease.

The gene calls are TRBV11-3 and TRBJ1-1, with D possibly matching TRBD1 (5 bases). The CDR3 consists of 15 residues. The ends were cut back, 1 base at V and 0 bases at J, with 9 bases in the middle. The germline V gene has CDR1 SGHNT and CDR2 YENEEA. CDR3 region: CASSLGTLMNTEAFF. DNA for the CDR3: TGTGCCAGCAGCTTAGGGACACTTATGAACACTGAAGCTTTCTTT.

This clone was seen just once. This chain connects TRBV6-5 to TRBJ1-5; 8 nucleotides match TRBD1. The CDR3 contains 15 residues. V was clipped by 1 base and J by 7 bases; unmatched bases: 6. CDR1 and CDR2 (germline): MNHEY, SVGAGI. CDR3 sequence reads: CASSYLGQGGQPQHF. The CDR3 DNA follows: TGTGCCAGCAGTTACTTAGGACAGGGCGGACAGCCCCAGCATTTT.

The chain couples TRBV6-1 to TRBJ2-5; 9 positions agree with TRBD2. The germline V gene encodes CDR1 MNHNS and CDR2 SASEGT. The CDR3 sequence is 15 residues long. V trimming: 1 base; J trimming: 5 bases; junction bases outside the gene matches: 5. The CDR3 DNA is TGTGCCAGCAGTGAAGGGGTAGCGGGGGTCGAGACCCAGTACTTC. Amino acid sequence: CASSEGVAGVETQYF.

CDR3 amino acids: CASSRPRGNTEAFF. The CDR3 nucleotides are TGTGCCAGCAGCCGCCCGCGCGGGAACACTGAAGCTTTCTTT. The J gene is TRBJ1-1, the V gene TRBV5-6; D call uncertain. V gave up 4 bases and J gave up 1 base, with 11 bases separating them. CDR1 and CDR2 from the germline V gene are SGHDT and YYEEEE. The CDR3 contains 14 residues.

Concerning this clone itself: Other DNA variants within this sample encode the same CDR3. The CDR3 coding sequence is TGTGCCATCAGTGAGTCGGCCGGGTCGAACTATGGCTACACCTTC. Amino acids: CAISESAGSNYGYTF. The chain uses TRBV10-3 and TRBJ1-2; D is unclear. This CDR3 comprises 15 residues. V was trimmed by 0 bases and J by 2 bases, leaving 10 bases between them. Germline CDR1 reads ENHRY; CDR2 reads SYGVKD.

The chain joins TRBV3-1 (or the pseudogene TRBV3-2) to TRBJ1-2; D gene unclear. The CDR3 length is 14 residues. The V end lost 4 bases, the J end lost 4 bases, and 13 bases lay between the germline ends. Per germline, CDR1 LGHDT and CDR2 YNNKEL (reference sequence). DNA for the CDR3: TGTGCCAGCAGCCTAGAGGCGGGAGGCTATGGCTACACCTTC. This codes for CASSLEAGGYGYTF.

The chain employs TRBV6-5 and TRBJ1-5; D ambiguous. The CDR3 spans 14 residues. Germline V CDR1 and CDR2: MNHEY, SVGAGI. V was clipped by 6 bases and J by 5 bases, with 14 bases between them. The CDR3 protein is CASSPGREDQPQHF. CDR3 nucleotides: TGTGCCAGCAGCCCCGGGAGGGAGGATCAGCCCCAGCATTTT.

The chain recombines TRBV4-2 with TRBJ2-3; perhaps TRBD1 as D (6 bases). Germline V gives CDR1 LGHNA, CDR2 YNFKEQ. Trimming stripped 3 bases from V and 0 bases from J, with 10 bases between. The CDR3 runs to 15 residues. The CDR3 nucleotides read TGTGCCAGCAGCCAGAGAGGGGGTAGCACAGATACGCAGTATTTT. It translates to CASSQRGGSTDTQYF.

This clone was observed a single time. The rearrangement uses TRBV6-1 and TRBJ1-2; the D is unclear. The V and J ends lost 1 base and 6 bases respectively, with 9 bases between them. Germline V gene sequence: CDR1 MNHNS, CDR2 SASEGT. The CDR3 is made up of 13 amino acids. In nucleotides, the CDR3 is TGTGCCAGCAGTGAAGGGCCCACAGATGGCTACACCTTC. Amino acids: CASSEGPTDGYTF.

As concerns this clone: The junction and the germline gene differ at one end; a read error may be behind it. This CDR3 is CASSIGDFNEQFF. CDR3 DNA: TGTGCCAGTAGCATAGGGGACTTCAATGAGCAGTTCTTC. V gene TRBV19 combines with J gene TRBJ2-1; tentative D call: TRBD2 (6 bases). CDR1 is LNHDA, CDR2 SQIVND, per germline (reference sequence). CDR3 size: 13 residues. Filled out from reference TRBV19 and TRBJ2-1, the complete variable domain reads DGGITQSPKYLFRKEGQNVTLSCEQNLNHDAMYWYRQDPGQGLRLIYYSQIVNDFQKGDIAEGYSVSREKKESFPLTVTSAQKNPTAFYLCASSIGDFNEQFFGPGTRLTVL.

The chain employs TRBV5-1 and TRBJ1-6, with a possible D match to TRBD1 (5 bases). CDR1 SGHRS and CDR2 YFSETQ come from the germline V gene. This CDR3 comprises 12 residues. The V end lost 4 bases, the J end lost 8 bases, and 7 bases lay between the germline ends. CDR3 protein: CASSRGDSPLHF. Here the CDR3 DNA reads TGCGCCAGCAGCAGGGGTGATTCACCCCTCCACTTT.

This clone was seen only a few times. J is TRBJ1-1 and V is TRBV5-5, with 10 bases fitting TRBD1. Germline V gives CDR1 SGHKS, CDR2 YYEKEE (reference sequence). The CDR3 consists of 19 residues. V gave up 4 bases and J gave up 0 bases; unmatched junction bases: 15. As DNA, the CDR3 is TGTGCCAGCAGCCGGTTGGGGACAGGGGATTTCGCTATGAACACTGAAGCTTTCTTT. It encodes CASSRLGTGDFAMNTEAFF.

This clone was counted a single time. The chain joins TRBV2 to TRBJ1-2; 8 nucleotides agree with TRBD1. The CDR3 is 15 residues long. In germline, CDR1 is SNHLY, CDR2 FYNNEI. V gave up 2 bases and J gave up 8 bases; unmatched junction bases: 10. The CDR3 sequence is CASSETRTGMVGYTF. The CDR3 coding sequence is TGTGCCAGCAGTGAAACACGGACAGGGATGGTCGGCTACACCTTC.

The chain carries TRBV11-2 and TRBJ2-7; TRBD2 matches 12 bases. The trim removed 5 bases at V and 2 bases at J, leaving 13 bases unmatched. Germline V lookup: CDR1 SGHAT, CDR2 FQNNGV. This CDR3 is built from 18 residues. CDR3: CASSHTFTSGGMAYEQYF. Here the CDR3 DNA reads TGTGCCAGCAGCCATACATTTACTAGCGGGGGGATGGCCTACGAGCAGTACTTC.

This chain links TRBV7-6 with TRBJ1-4; tentatively, D is TRBD1 (5 bases). From germline, CDR1 is SGHVS and CDR2 FNYEAQ. Trimming shortened V by 1 base and J by 5 bases, and 11 bases separated the two germline ends. This CDR3 contains 15 residues. CDR3 nucleotide sequence: TGTGCCAGCAGCTTAGTGATGAAGGGGAATGAAAAACTGTTTTTT. This encodes CASSLVMKGNEKLFF.

This chain links TRBV6-5 with TRBJ1-2; D is undetermined. The CDR3 extends over 15 amino acids. Trimming cost V 5 bases and J 4 bases, with 17 bases left between them. Looked up from germline, CDR1 is MNHEY and CDR2 is SVGAGI. This CDR3 is CASSKEEGLSYGYTF. DNA of the CDR3: TGTGCCAGCAGTAAGGAGGAGGGTTTGTCCTATGGCTACACCTTC.

The chain couples TRBV7-9 to TRBJ2-1, with 9 bases matching TRBD2. The CDR3 consists of 16 residues. CDR1 and CDR2 from the germline V gene are SEHNR and FQNEAQ (reference sequence). Trimming at V came to 1 base and at J to 7 bases, leaving 8 bases not matched to a gene. CDR3 sequence: CASSLVVTSGRNEQFF. The CDR3 region has the DNA TGTGCCAGCAGCTTAGTTGTGACTAGCGGCAGAAATGAGCAGTTCTTC.

The chain is built from TRBV5-1 and TRBJ1-5; 7 bases line up with TRBD1. The CDR3 totals 15 residues. Germline CDR1 SGHRS, CDR2 YFSETQ. The V gene end was trimmed by 1 base and the J gene end by 7 bases; junction bases not matched to a gene: 8. CDR3 sequence: CASSLKGAPGQPQHF. The CDR3 coding sequence is TGCGCCAGCAGCTTGAAGGGGGCGCCTGGCCAGCCCCAGCATTTT.